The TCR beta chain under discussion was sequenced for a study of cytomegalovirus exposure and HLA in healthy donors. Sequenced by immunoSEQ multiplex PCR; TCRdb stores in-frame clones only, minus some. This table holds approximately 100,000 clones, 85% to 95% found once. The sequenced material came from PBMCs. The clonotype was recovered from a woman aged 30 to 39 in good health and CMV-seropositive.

The CDR3 loop reads CASSVVSLAGGNTGELFF. DNA for the CDR3: TGTGCCAGCAGCGTAGTGTCCCTAGCGGGAGGGAACACCGGGGAGCTGTTTTTT. The chain recombines TRBV9 with TRBJ2-2, with 11 bases fitting TRBD2. The CDR3 totals 18 residues. Trimming took 0 bases from V and 1 from J; bases not matched to a gene: 5. Germline assignment: CDR1 SGDLS and CDR2 YYNGEE.